These 12 T cell receptor beta chains share one sample of origin, sequenced in a study of OX40 agonist ivuxolimab in advanced cancers. Method: immunoSEQ multiplex PCR; TCRdb's copy keeps in-frame clones and lacks some. The data show 30,000 or so clones, over 60% seen once. The specimen was CD4+ or CD8+ T cells sorted from blood, collected in a trial of the OX40 agonist ivuxolimab. Receptor source: an adult with an advanced solid tumor such as melanoma, head and neck, liver or kidney cancer.

The chain recombines TRBV10-3 with TRBJ1-1; possible D gene TRBD1, 6 bases. Germline CDR1 ENHRY, CDR2 SYGVKD. Trimming took off 4 bases at V and 4 bases at J, with 13 bases between the two ends. The CDR3 length is 14 residues. The CDR3 DNA is TGTGCCATCAGTGGTCGGGGGCTGGGCACTGAAGCTTTCTTT. Protein product: CAISGRGLGTEAFF.

In its sample, this clone was seen once. The rearrangement uses TRBV27 and TRBJ1-5; D unresolved. Germline-derived CDR1 and CDR2 are MNHEY and SMNVEV (reference sequence). Trimming took off 6 bases at V and 6 bases at J, with 18 bases between the two ends. The CDR3 consists of 15 residues. The CDR3 loop is CASSWSDQVGQPQHF. Written as DNA, the CDR3 is TGTGCCAGCAGCTGGTCGGACCAGGTGGGTCAGCCCCAGCATTTT.

This clone was found a few times. The chain has TRBV5-1 and TRBJ1-1; 7 positions agree with TRBD1. The CDR3 runs to 15 residues. Germline V gene data show CDR1 as SGHRS and CDR2 as YFSETQ. Trimming took 5 bases from V and 5 from J; bases not matched to a gene: 12. The CDR3 spells CASRQSTGTWTEAFF. DNA of the CDR3: TGCGCCAGCAGACAATCGACAGGGACGTGGACTGAAGCTTTCTTT.

The chain joins TRBV5-1 to TRBJ2-3, with D tentatively TRBD1 (6 bases). Germline CDR1 is SGHRS and CDR2 is YFSETQ. V lost 1 base to trimming and J lost 5 bases, with 14 bases between them. This CDR3 has 15 residues. CDR3 nucleotides: TGCGCCAGCAGCTTGATGGCAGGGGAAATAGATACGCAGTATTTT. Translating gives CASSLMAGEIDTQYF.

The chain uses TRBV5-4 and TRBJ1-2, with 11 bases identical to TRBD1. In germline, CDR1 is SGHNT, CDR2 YYREEE (reference sequence). The CDR3 spans 15 residues. The V segment lost 3 bases and the J segment 4 bases; nucleotides outside the gene matches: 5. The CDR3 protein is CASSSGQGDRYGYTF. CDR3 sequence (DNA): TGTGCCAGCAGCTCGGGACAGGGGGATCGCTATGGCTACACCTTC.

The J gene is TRBJ2-3, the V gene TRBV6-5; 10 nucleotides agree with TRBD1. The trim removed 6 bases at V and 1 base at J, leaving 4 bases unmatched. The CDR3 has 15 amino acids. Germline CDR1 MNHEY, CDR2 SVGAGI. This chain's CDR3 is CASRMGTGGTDTQYF. In DNA form, the CDR3 reads TGTGCCAGCAGGATGGGGACAGGGGGCACAGATACGCAGTATTTT.

The chain uses TRBV7-9 and TRBJ2-3; 7 bases fit TRBD2. CDR1 is SEHNR and CDR2 is FQNEAQ in the germline V gene (reference sequence). With 5 bases clipped from V and 1 base from J, the junction kept 9 bases outside the gene matches. CDR3 length: 16 amino acids. The CDR3 nucleotides read TGTGCCAGCAGCACATCTGGCGGGGGAGGCACAGATACGCAGTATTTT. Residues: CASSTSGGGGTDTQYF.

This clone was detected a few times. The rearrangement joins TRBV7-6 to TRBJ1-5; D gene ambiguous. The CDR3 covers 12 residues. Germline V gene lookup returns CDR1 SGHVS and CDR2 FNYEAQ. Trimming left V 0 bases short and J 9 bases short, with 6 bases between. CDR3 loop: CASSLAGGPQHF. CDR3 nucleotide sequence: TGTGCCAGCAGCTTAGCGGGAGGGCCCCAGCATTTT.

This clone was counted only a few times. The chain employs TRBV5-1 and TRBJ2-5; 8 positions agree with TRBD1. Unmatched junction bases numbered 10, after V lost 3 bases and J lost 3 bases. The CDR3 is made up of 16 amino acids. Germline V gene lookup returns CDR1 SGHRS and CDR2 YFSETQ. CDR3 protein: CASSWGDRPAEETQYF. DNA for the CDR3: TGCGCCAGCAGCTGGGGGGACAGGCCTGCCGAAGAGACCCAGTACTTC.

This clone has just one count. The chain carries TRBV6-1 and TRBJ1-6; the D is unclear. The V gene's germline CDR1 is MNHNS and CDR2 SASEGT. The CDR3 spans 15 residues. As DNA, the CDR3 is TGTACAGTCAGAGTTTTCAGCTCCTATAATTCACCCCTCCACTTT. Its protein is CTVRVFSSYNSPLHF.

This clone was observed a handful of times. The chain combines TRBV5-1 with TRBJ1-2; 7 bases line up with TRBD1. CDR3 length: 14 amino acids. Germline CDR1 and CDR2: SGHRS and YFSETQ. After removal of 4 bases from V and 6 bases from J, the junction contained 9 bases not matched to a gene. CDR3 DNA: TGCGCCAGCAGCGATAACAGGGGAAGAGATGGCTACACCTTC. Residues: CASSDNRGRDGYTF. The full variable domain, its missing parts supplied by reference TRBV5-1 and TRBJ1-2, is KAGVTQTPRYLIKTRGQQVTLSCSPISGHRSVSWYQQTPGQGLQFLFEYFSETQRNKGNFPGRFSGRQFSNSRSEMNVSTLELGDSALYLCASSDNRGRDGYTFGSGTRLTVV.

The chain has TRBV5-4 and TRBJ2-7, with 8 bases that match TRBD1. CDR1 and CDR2 (germline): SGHNT, YYREEE (reference sequence). With 4 bases clipped from V and 0 bases from J, the junction kept 6 bases outside the gene matches. This CDR3 is built from 15 residues. CDR3 residues: CASSQRQGSSYEQYF. Here the CDR3 DNA reads TGTGCCAGCAGCCAGCGACAGGGGAGCTCCTACGAGCAGTACTTC.